A single T cell receptor beta chain is shown here with its context. Antigen specificity is unknown. The sample comes from a study of cytomegalovirus exposure and HLA in healthy donors. Study outcomes and limitations: TCR beta sequences reportedly predicted the HLA-A and HLA-B alleles of most subjects accurately. Fewer N-insertions than the roughly 600-donor mean were reportedly shown by an Asian-associated ancestry cluster in a later analysis.

The germline CDR1 and CDR2 sequences are MDHEN and SYDVKM. The J segment lost 6 bases and the V segment lost 1 base, leaving 6 bases of the junction unmatched. This CDR3 has 14 residues. Vbeta (60) and Jbeta (13) primers were used in the PCR. Libraries were prepared by immunoSEQ multiplex PCR; TCRdb keeps only in-frame clonotypes and omits some of them. Of roughly 200,000 clones listed, 70% to 90% were seen once; the top ten hold around 0.31%. This chain links TRBV28 with TRBJ2-7; 7 bases are a match to TRBD2. The sequenced sample consisted of PBMCs. The TCR sequence derives from a woman aged 25-40 years in good health and CMV-seronegative. The CDR3 is CASSLLVRGVEQYF. The DNA of the CDR3 is TGTGCCAGCAGTTTATTGGTACGGGGGGTCGAGCAGTACTTC.